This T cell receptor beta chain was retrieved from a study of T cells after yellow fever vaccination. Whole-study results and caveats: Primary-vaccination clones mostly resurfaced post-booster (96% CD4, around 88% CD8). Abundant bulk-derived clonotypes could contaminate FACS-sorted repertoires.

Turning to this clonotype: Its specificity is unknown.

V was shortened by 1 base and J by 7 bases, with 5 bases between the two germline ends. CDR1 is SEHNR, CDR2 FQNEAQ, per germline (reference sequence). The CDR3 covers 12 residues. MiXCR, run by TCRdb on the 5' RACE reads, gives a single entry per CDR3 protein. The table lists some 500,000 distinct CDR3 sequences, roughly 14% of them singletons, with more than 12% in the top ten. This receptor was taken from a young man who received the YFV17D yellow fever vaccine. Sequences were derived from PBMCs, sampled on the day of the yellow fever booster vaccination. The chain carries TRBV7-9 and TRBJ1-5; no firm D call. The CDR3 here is CASSLDVQPQHF. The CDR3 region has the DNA TGTGCCAGCAGCTTAGATGTGCAGCCCCAGCATTTT.